What follows are 5 T cell receptor beta chains derived from one specimen sequenced in a study of OX40 agonist ivuxolimab in advanced cancers. Data came from immunoSEQ multiplex PCR; TCRdb stores just in-frame clones and leaves some out. Of around 80,000 clones listed, roughly 89% are singletons. The sample in question was CD4+ or CD8+ T cells sorted from blood, obtained in a trial of the OX40 agonist ivuxolimab. The receptor set was obtained from an adult with an advanced solid tumor such as melanoma, head and neck, liver or kidney cancer.

The chain links TRBV4-1 to TRBJ1-1; D unresolved. CDR1 and CDR2 (germline): MGHRA, YSYEKL. This CDR3 contains 15 residues. The V end was cut by 0 bases, the J end by 1 base, with 9 bases between. The CDR3 here is CASSQDFSRNTEAFF. The CDR3 nucleotides are TGCGCCAGCAGCCAAGATTTCAGTAGGAACACTGAAGCTTTCTTT.

The chain has TRBV19 and TRBJ2-7, with TRBD2 identical over 13 bases. Germline V lookup: CDR1 LNHDA, CDR2 SQIVND (reference sequence). The CDR3 has 14 amino acids. V shed 4 bases, J shed 7 bases, and the junction held 4 bases outside the gene matches. The CDR3 DNA follows: TGTGCCAGTAGTACCTCGGGACTAGCGGGAGAGCAGTACTTC. Translated, it gives CASSTSGLAGEQYF.

The gene calls are TRBV28 and TRBJ1-1; D possibly corresponds to TRBD1 (5 bases). The CDR3 has 14 residues. Trimming took off 2 bases at V and 11 bases at J, with 18 bases between the two ends. Germline V gives CDR1 MDHEN, CDR2 SYDVKM. The DNA of the CDR3 is TGTGCCAGCAGTTTAATTTTTGAAGGGGCCGCGGCTTTCTTT. Its protein product is CASSLIFEGAAAFF. Complete variable domain (other parts from reference TRBV28 and TRBJ1-1): DVKVTQSSRYLVKRTGEKVFLECVQDMDHENMFWYRQDPGLGLRLIYFSYDVKMKEKGDIPEGYSVSREKKERFSLILESASTNQTSMYLCASSLIFEGAAAFFGQGTRLTVV.

This rearrangement joins TRBV10-2 to TRBJ2-3; TRBD2 matches at 10 bases. V was pared by 6 bases and J by 5 bases, with 8 bases of the junction left unmatched. Germline V CDR1 and CDR2: WSHSY, SAAADI. This CDR3 spans 15 amino acids. The CDR3, as DNA: TGCGCCAGCAGACCCAGCGGGAGGGGGGGAGATACGCAGTATTTT. Protein: CASRPSGRGGDTQYF.

This clone was recorded once. CDR3: CASINRRREQYF. The CDR3 region has the DNA TGTGCCAGCATTAACAGGCGGCGGGAGCAGTACTTC. The chain couples TRBV2 to TRBJ2-7; a weak D match, TRBD1 (5 bases). Germline lookup yields CDR1 SNHLY and CDR2 FYNNEI. Trimming took 7 bases from V and 7 from J, leaving 14 bases between them. There are 12 residues in the CDR3. Full variable domain (outside the CDR3, taken from reference TRBV2 and TRBJ2-7): EPEVTQTPSHQVTQMGQEVILRCVPISNHLYFYWYRQILGQKVEFLVSFYNNEISEKSEIFDDQFSVERPDGSNFTLKIRSTKLEDSAMYFCASINRRREQYFGPGTRLTVT.